This T cell receptor (beta chain) was obtained from a study of shared clonotypes between healthy human individuals. When replicate PCRs were run on sorted subsets, they used 150 to 250 ng DNA, approximately 27,000 T cell genomes. Assay: immunoSEQ multiplex PCR; the TCRdb copy retains only in-frame clones and omits some. Of over 2 million clones detected, 95% appear once; the ten largest clones hold 0.13%. Only Caucasian adults living in Nashville, Tennessee served as donors. V was pared by 7 bases and J by 7 bases, with 20 bases between. CDR3 length equals 15 residues. Germline CDR1 reads SGHAT; CDR2 reads FQNNGV. The study, taken as a whole, reports: Clonotypes that were shared across a handful of donors made up 4.5% to 5% of naive CD4 clonotypes.

As for this clone: What it recognizes is unknown.

This chain connects TRBV11-2 to TRBJ2-1; TRBD2 is a possible D gene (6 bases). This clonotype originated in a man younger than 30 in good health. The sample taken for sequencing was naive CD4+ T cells sorted from blood. Subset: CD45RA+ positively selected. The CDR3 region is CASMKGPPAGNEQFF. The DNA of the CDR3 is TGTGCCAGCATGAAAGGACCCCCCGCGGGGAATGAGCAGTTCTTC.